These 10 T cell receptor beta chains were all obtained from the same sample, sequenced in a study of cytomegalovirus exposure and HLA in healthy donors. Use of 60 Vbeta and 13 Jbeta primers characterized the PCR. The assay was immunoSEQ multiplex PCR, and TCRdb's table has in-frame clones only and misses some. This sample has about 180,000 clones; around four fifths occur once, and the top ten carry roughly 5%. The sequencing input was PBMCs. All receptors come from a girl under 18 in good health and CMV-seropositive.

The chain recombines TRBV14 with TRBJ1-3; TRBD1 matches at 7 bases. J gave up 4 bases and V 6 bases, and 6 bases lay outside the gene matches. This CDR3 has 14 residues. From germline, CDR1 is SGHDN and CDR2 FVKESK. CDR3 sequence (DNA): TGTGCCAGCAGTTTCAGGGACAGAGGAAACACCATATATTTT. Amino acid sequence: CASSFRDRGNTIYF.

V gene TRBV5-5 combines with J gene TRBJ1-5, with D perhaps matching TRBD1 (6 bases). V dropped 0 bases and J dropped 3 bases, with 16 bases sitting between them. Germline CDR1 SGHKS, CDR2 YYEKEE (reference sequence). CDR3 length: 17 residues. As DNA, the CDR3 is TGTGCCAGCAGCTTGGGCCCCCAGGGGACCTACAATCAGCCCCAGCATTTT. Its translation is CASSLGPQGTYNQPQHF.

The J gene is TRBJ2-2, the V gene TRBV6-4, with D hard to call. Trimming stripped 6 bases from V and 2 bases from J, with 4 bases between. Germline loops: CDR1 MRHNA, CDR2 SNTAGT. The CDR3 is 12 residues long. CDR3 nucleotides: TGTGCCAGCAGAGCAAACACCGGGGAGCTGTTTTTT. This translates into CASRANTGELFF.

The chain recombines TRBV25-1 with TRBJ2-5, with D possibly matching TRBD1 (5 bases). This CDR3 is built from 14 residues. Trimming took 2 bases from V and 6 from J, leaving 13 bases between them. In germline, CDR1 is MGHDK, CDR2 SYGVNS. The CDR3 loop is CASSEVRERKTQYF. DNA of the CDR3: TGTGCCAGCAGTGAAGTCAGGGAAAGAAAGACCCAGTACTTC.

The rearrangement joins TRBV7-8 to TRBJ2-1; maybe TRBD1 (6 bases). Germline CDR1 is SGHVS and CDR2 is FQNEAQ. V lost 1 base and J lost 12, with 19 bases in between. This CDR3 comprises 15 residues. The CDR3 DNA is TGTGCCAGCAGCTTAGAGGGGGATATGGGACATAGGCAGTTCTTC. As protein: CASSLEGDMGHRQFF.

About this clone itself: One end of the junction does not line up with germline, which may come from a read error. The chain is built from TRBV7-7 and TRBJ2-1; 7 bases match TRBD2. Per germline, CDR1 SSHAT and CDR2 FNYEAQ (reference sequence). The CDR3 is made up of 14 amino acids. This CDR3 reads CASSLAGTLNEQFF. CDR3 sequence (DNA): TGTGCTAGCAGCTTAGCGGGCACTCTCAATGAGCAGTTCTTC. The full variable domain, rest sourced from reference TRBV7-7 and TRBJ2-1, is GAGVSQSPRYKVTKRGQDVTLRCDPISSHATLYWYQQALGQGPEFLTYFNYEAQPDKSGLPSDRFSAERPEGSISTLTIQRTEQRDSAMYRCASSLAGTLNEQFFGPGTRLTVL.

The J gene is TRBJ2-7, the V gene TRBV5-1, with D possibly matching TRBD1 (6 bases). The CDR3 runs 15 residues. Germline lookup yields CDR1 SGHRS and CDR2 YFSETQ. V was shortened by 1 base and J by 3 bases, with 14 bases between the two germline ends. CDR3 coding DNA: TGCGCCAGCAGCTTGACAGGGACATCAGACTACGAGCAGTACTTC. Its protein is CASSLTGTSDYEQYF.

The V and J genes are TRBV27 and TRBJ2-5; D might be TRBD2 (5 bases). The CDR3 consists of 14 residues. Germline V gives CDR1 MNHEY, CDR2 SMNVEV (reference sequence). V was clipped by 2 bases and J by 3 bases, with 10 bases between them. CDR3 sequence: CASSLESGEETQYF. Written as DNA, the CDR3 is TGTGCCAGCAGTTTAGAATCCGGGGAAGAGACCCAGTACTTC.

The chain joins TRBV5-8 to TRBJ1-1, with a possible D match to TRBD1 (5 bases). CDR3 length equals 13 residues. Germline CDR1 and CDR2: SGHTS and YDEGEE. V lost 3 bases, J lost 4 bases, and 10 bases lay in between. The CDR3 sequence: CASSSGQGTEAFF. In nucleotides, the CDR3 is TGTGCCAGCAGCTCCGGGCAGGGCACTGAAGCTTTCTTT.

The rearrangement uses TRBV7-2 and TRBJ2-3, with a tentative D call TRBD1 (6 bases). V shed 5 bases and J shed 0 bases, with 12 bases lying between them. The CDR3 covers 15 residues. Germline CDR1 reads SGHTA; CDR2 reads FQGNSA. CDR3 region: CASSLGGQSTDTQYF. The CDR3 DNA is TGTGCCAGCAGCCTTGGCGGACAGAGCACAGATACGCAGTATTTT. Full variable domain (remainder filled in from reference TRBV7-2 and TRBJ2-3): GAGVSQSPSNKVTEKGKDVELRCDPISGHTALYWYRQSLGQGLEFLIYFQGNSAPDKSGLPSDRFSAERTGGSVSTLTIQRTQQEDSAVYLCASSLGGQSTDTQYFGPGTRLTVL.